This TCR beta chain is drawn from a study of OX40 agonist ivuxolimab in advanced cancers. Study at large: Patients were treated with intravenous ivuxolimab, dosed at 0.01 to 10 mg/kg and infused every 2 weeks.

The CDR3 is 13 residues long. From germline, CDR1 is SGDLS and CDR2 YYNGEE. Method: immunoSEQ multiplex PCR; TCRdb's copy keeps in-frame clones and lacks some. Among 29,000 or so clones listed, over 90% were seen once. The clonotype was recovered from an adult with an advanced solid tumor such as melanoma, head and neck, liver or kidney cancer. The starting material was CD4+ or CD8+ T cells sorted from blood, obtained in a trial of the OX40 agonist ivuxolimab. This chain uses TRBV9 with TRBJ2-5; D not resolved. The J call may not be correct, given that the DNA end is closer to TRBJ2-7. CDR3 protein: CASSVGAGYEQYF. Here the CDR3 DNA reads TGTGCCAGCAGCGTAGGTGCAGGCTACGAGCAGTACTTC.